This record concerns one TCR beta chain sequence. No cognate antigen has been identified for it. No qualities accompany the bases; no much larger clone lies one base away. The junction shows trimming of 4 bases on V and 3 bases on J, and the gene matches do not reach 5 bases of it. The CDR3 measures 16 amino acids from cysteine to phenylalanine. CDR3 DNA only is kept here, 48 bases in frame from base 1. The germline V gene sets CDR1 to MNHNS and CDR2 to SASEGT. This sample stems from a study of shared clonotypes between healthy human individuals (dated by TCRdb to 2020 to 2022). Looking at the study overall: The cohort comprised two women and three men aged 18 to 49 years. For each donor, CD4 naive and CD4 memory were each given three plates, CD8 naive was given two plates, and CD8 memory was given one plate. To estimate repertoire size and how much clonotypes are shared between individuals, the study performed deep sequencing of blood TCR repertoires from a few healthy adults. To increase sequencing depth and limit assay-specific biases, TCR repertoire library preparation and sequencing were carried out by different laboratories using diverse techniques. Each donor's leukapheresis produced roughly between roughly 0.85 and 10 billion PBMCs.

TCR CDR3 regions were amplified from genomic DNA by multiplex PCR using the deep immunoSEQ assay. Extracted genomic DNA from each cell subset was distributed evenly across all wells of several immunoSEQ 96-well plates, and each plate was treated as a replicate. For sorted subsets, each replicate PCR was loaded with approximately 200 ng genomic DNA, equivalent to about 30,000 T cell genomes. Purified libraries were quantified with a Qubit 3.0 fluorometer, sized on a Bioanalyzer 2100, and re-quantified with the KAPA Library Quantification kit. Each immunoSEQ 96-well plate was sequenced on its own single-read 150-cycle Illumina NextSeq 550 flow cell. The source study handled its data this way. The immunoSEQ output contained only junctional sequences without quality scores, so filtering could not match that applied to full-length reads. To assign V/J genes and CDR3, sequences were annotated using PyIR, a Python wrapper for IgBLAST v1.9, with IMGT germline references. Reads were filtered out if the reads had weak V/J assignments (E-value above 1e-6), no CDR3, stop codons, out-of-frame junctions, or ambiguous translated residues. V3J clonotypes were defined by identical inferred V gene, J gene, and CDR3 amino acid sequence. Percentage overlap between repertoires was computed as shared unique clonotypes divided by the size of the smaller repertoire. Richness of each repertoire was evaluated using RTK rarefaction, the Chao1 estimator, and Recon v2.1 estimates of unobserved clonotypes. For all TCRbeta clonotypes obtained by the gDNA method from a few donors, generation probabilities were computed with OLGA. The table was pulled from immuneACCESS by TCRdb, which kept in-frame rearrangements only. Such tables lose some clones; where checked, under half of the loss comes from unresolved V genes, and the rest has no known cause. The D gene and trimming were derived from the DNA, and the V and J assignments and clone size from that table. For this sample there are a few million clones; less than 95% appear just once. About 0.36% of the sample is taken by the ten largest.

What the authors observed across the whole study: Compared with non-shared clonotypes, the clonotypes found in all four sorted-subset donors had higher generation probabilities. The small number of donors limited the genetic and exposure-history diversity represented. Estimated clonotype richness was generally larger for naive than for memory subsets. Pairwise subsampling indicated that sequencing depth was expected to affect the degree of clonotype sharing among donors. Sampling was restricted to blood, and TCR repertoires in tissue are likely to differ from TCR repertoires in blood. Rarefaction of sorted-subset datasets indicated incomplete sequencing despite the large sequencing depth. Sharing across a few donors was observed for approximately 5% of naive CD4, 3% to 4% of naive CD8, 2% to 2.5% of memory CD4, and 0.4% of memory CD8 clonotypes.

The donors were healthy, HIV-negative adults who had no recently reported acute infections or vaccinations. Every donor was a Caucasian adult living in Nashville, Tennessee, USA. CD4+ T cells were enriched by magnetic negative selection, after which naive cells were positively selected on CD45RA and the negative fraction was taken as the memory subset. Blood was obtained by leukapheresis, after which PBMCs were separated by Ficoll-Histopaque density gradient centrifugation and cryopreserved in liquid nitrogen vapor phase. Analytical flow cytometry was used to check the purity and quantity of each magnetically sorted T cell population. Genomic DNA was isolated from every sorted fraction and measured by UV absorbance on a Nanodrop 2000c.

This TCR was sampled from a young man in good health. Some clones in this sample may be carry-over from other donors' samples. The chain employs TRBV6-1 and TRBJ2-3; the junction holds 12 bases that match TRBD1. Specimen: naive CD4+ T cells from PBMCs. The sample's cell subset or site, from its label and the paper: CD45RA+ positively selected. The CDR3 corresponds to CASSVGTGGATDTQYF. The sequenced DNA is TGTGCCAGCAGTGTGGGGACAGGGGGCGCGACAGATACGCAGTATTTT.